This T cell receptor beta chain derives from a study of cytomegalovirus exposure and HLA in healthy donors. The study, taken as a whole, reports: Upon later analysis, HLA-associated TCR beta chains proved more clonally expanded than other, equally common chains. Sequencing likely generated an artifact that appeared as a cluster of highly shared sequence variants.

PCR employed 60 Vbeta and 13 Jbeta primers. Methods used by the authors: The count from a later analysis was some 80 million unique TCR beta chains, some 10 million of them shared. TCRdb keeps only in-frame clones here, not all; method: immunoSEQ multiplex PCR. The DNA gave D and trimming, while V, J and clone size come from that table. Counted here are 100,000 to 150,000 clones, more than 75% occurring once; the ten biggest clones make up less than 5.5%. Germline V gene lookup returns CDR1 PRHDT and CDR2 FYEKMQ (reference sequence). The CDR3 covers 16 residues. All donors participated as healthy donors of bone marrow. Notes on this clone: The antigen remains undetermined.

The specimen sequenced was PBMCs. The sequence was collected from a woman aged 25-40 years in good health and CMV-seronegative. This rearrangement joins TRBV13 to TRBJ2-5; 10 bases align to TRBD1. The J call is doubtful: the DNA matches TRBJ2-7 better. Here the CDR3 reads CASSPRDRGSSYEQYF. The CDR3 DNA sequence: TGTGCCAGCAGCCCCCGGGACAGGGGTAGCTCCTACGAGCAGTACTTC.